A single sample gave rise to the 10 T cell receptor beta chains below, sequenced in a study of T cell repertoires in cytomegalovirus infection. MiXCR, run by TCRdb on the reads, gives a single entry per CDR3 protein. This sample has roughly 230,000 distinct CDR3 sequences, with 22% found just once. Specimen: CD8+ T cells from PBMCs. The receptors originated from a human donor in good health (CMV status not recorded). Some clones in this sample may be carry-over from other donors' samples.

Of note for this clonotype: A much larger clone is a single base away; this may be a read error. The V gene is TRBV12-3 or TRBV12-4, the J gene TRBJ1-6, with D maybe TRBD1 (5 bases). Trimming took off 8 bases at V and 9 bases at J, with 17 bases between the two ends. The length of the CDR3 is 14 residues. CDR3 residues: CASALTGRGSPLHF. The CDR3 coding sequence is TGTGCCAGCGCCTTAACAGGTCGTGGTTCACCCCTCCACTTT.

The chain links TRBV28 to TRBJ2-7; unclear D gene. Trimming shortened V by 2 bases and J by 5 bases, and 13 bases separated the two germline ends. Per the germline V gene, CDR1 is MDHEN and CDR2 is SYDVKM. This CDR3 has 14 residues. CDR3 coding DNA: TGTGCCAGCAGTTTAGTTCCAAACACCCACGAGCAGTACTTC. It codes for CASSLVPNTHEQYF.

This clonotype was seen many times. CDR3 sequence: CASSSWTSGAQETQYF. CDR3 nucleotide sequence: TGTGCCAGCAGCTCCTGGACTAGCGGGGCCCAAGAGACCCAGTACTTC. The V gene is TRBV7-8, the J gene TRBJ2-5, with TRBD2 matching over 12 bases. Germline V lookup: CDR1 SGHVS, CDR2 FQNEAQ. The CDR3 extends over 16 amino acids. J gave up 1 base and V 4 bases, and 4 bases lay outside the gene matches.

This clonotype was counted ten times or more. This chain uses TRBV7-8 with TRBJ2-1; 9 nucleotides agree with TRBD2. V shed 5 bases and J 4 bases; nucleotides not matched to a gene: 6. Germline V gene lookup returns CDR1 SGHVS and CDR2 FQNEAQ. The CDR3 is 15 residues long. In nucleotides, the CDR3 is TGTGCCAGCAGCACCGGGACTAGCTATTACAATGAGCAGTTCTTC. Encoded protein: CASSTGTSYYNEQFF.

This clonotype was seen more than once but under ten times. This chain joins TRBV7-3 and TRBJ1-1, with D tentatively TRBD1 (6 bases). From germline, CDR1 is SGHTA and CDR2 FQGTGA. CDR3 size: 13 residues. Trimming took 2 bases from V and 8 from J, leaving 12 bases between them. In DNA form, the CDR3 reads TGTGCCAGCAGCTTAGACCCGGGGACAGAAGCTTTCTTT. Amino acid sequence: CASSLDPGTEAFF. Drawing the rest from reference TRBV7-3 and TRBJ1-1, the complete variable domain is GAGVSQTPSNKVTEKGKYVELRCDPISGHTALYWYRQSLGQGPEFLIYFQGTGAADDSGLPNDRFFAVRPEGSVSTLKIQRTERGDSAVYLCASSLDPGTEAFFGQGTRLTVV.

Relative to its sample, this clonotype is medium-sized. The V call is TRBV28, the J call TRBJ2-3; the match to TRBD1 covers 9 bases. After removal of 3 bases from V and 6 bases from J, the junction contained 7 bases not matched to a gene. The CDR3 loop spans 15 amino acids. Germline CDR1 and CDR2: MDHEN and SYDVKM. The DNA of the CDR3 is TGTGCCAGCAGTTTCGCCGGGACAGGGAGGGATACGCAGTATTTT. Residues: CASSFAGTGRDTQYF.

The V and J genes are TRBV19 and TRBJ2-7; TRBD2 aligns across 8 bases. V was pared by 4 bases and J by 5 bases, with 7 bases of the junction left unmatched. This CDR3 has 14 amino acids. Germline V gene sequence: CDR1 LNHDA, CDR2 SQIVND (reference sequence). The CDR3 sequence: CASSKLAGWNEQYF. The DNA of the CDR3 is TGTGCCAGTAGTAAATTAGCGGGGTGGAACGAGCAGTACTTC.

The chain links TRBV28 to TRBJ2-3; TRBD1 is a possible D gene (5 bases). In germline, CDR1 is MDHEN, CDR2 SYDVKM. CDR3 size: 14 residues. With 6 bases removed from V and 2 bases from J, the gap between germline ends came to 12 bases. This chain's CDR3 is CASRTDSLTDTQYF. DNA for the CDR3: TGTGCCAGCAGAACTGACAGTCTCACAGATACGCAGTATTTT.

This clonotype came up many times. The J gene is TRBJ2-2, the V gene TRBV7-6; 11 nucleotides match TRBD2. V was clipped by 1 base and J by 6 bases; unmatched bases: 1. The CDR3 spans 15 residues. CDR1 and CDR2 (germline): SGHVS, FNYEAQ. Here the CDR3 reads CASSLGTSGSGELFF. In DNA, the CDR3 is TGTGCCAGCAGCTTAGGGACTAGCGGGTCCGGGGAGCTGTTTTTT.

This clonotype has a handful of counts. The chain links TRBV29-1 to TRBJ2-1; D possibly uses TRBD1 or TRBD2 (5 bases each). Trimming removed 8 bases at V and 3 bases at J, with 17 bases between. CDR3 length equals 14 residues. Germline V gene lookup returns CDR1 SQVTM and CDR2 ANQGSEA. CDR3: CSFSGTEVYNEQFF. CDR3 in DNA: TGCAGCTTTTCCGGGACGGAAGTCTACAATGAGCAGTTCTTC.